The subject of this entry is one TCR beta chain. Its specificity is unknown. Repertoires were generated with immunoSEQ multiplex PCR, while TCRdb's copy carries only in-frame clones and drops some. In the table there are some 160,000 clones, approximately 93% of which are singletons. This entry belongs to a study of T cell responses to AZD1222 COVID-19 vaccine. Study-wide context: Analyses pooled second doses at about 4 or about 12 weeks.

Overall study findings and caveats: In the spike-specific TCR repertoire, nearly half reportedly target unmutated variant regions. White British people made up most donors, females outnumbered males, and clonal diversity was possibly underestimated. In all cases, repertoires were sampled only after the peak T cell response.

CDR3 length equals 13 residues. The germline V and J ends were trimmed by 0 bases and 2 bases, with 6 bases remaining between them. From germline, CDR1 is SGHRS and CDR2 YFSETQ. The origin of this receptor is an adult in good health. The sample was peripheral blood, taken on day 0 of AZD1222 vaccination. V gene TRBV5-1 combines with J gene TRBJ2-7; D unclear. The CDR3 region is CASSLDKAYEQYF. CDR3 DNA: TGCGCCAGCAGCTTGGATAAAGCCTACGAGCAGTACTTC.